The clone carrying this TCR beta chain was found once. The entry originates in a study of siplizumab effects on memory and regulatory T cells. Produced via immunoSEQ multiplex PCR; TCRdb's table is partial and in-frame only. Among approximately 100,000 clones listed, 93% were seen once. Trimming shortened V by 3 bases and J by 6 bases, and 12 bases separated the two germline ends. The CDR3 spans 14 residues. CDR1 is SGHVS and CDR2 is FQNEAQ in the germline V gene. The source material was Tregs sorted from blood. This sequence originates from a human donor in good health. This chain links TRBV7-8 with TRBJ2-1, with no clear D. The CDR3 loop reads CASSFLAASNEQFF. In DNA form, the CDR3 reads TGTGCCAGCAGCTTTTTGGCAGCGAGCAATGAGCAGTTCTTC.